A single sample is the source of the 14 T cell receptor beta chains below, sequenced in a study of shared clonotypes between healthy human individuals. Naive-designated CD8 cells lacked CD45RO, were positively enriched for CCR7, and omitted terminally differentiated effector memory CD45RA+ cells. Libraries were prepared by immunoSEQ multiplex PCR; TCRdb keeps only in-frame clonotypes and omits some of them. The sample lists about 680,000 clones, 92% occurring once. Sequenced sample: naive CD8+ T cells sorted from blood. These receptors came from a man under 40 in good health.

The rearrangement links TRBV4-3 to TRBJ2-7; 8 bases line up with TRBD1. The CDR3 runs 19 residues. V gave up 0 bases and J gave up 2 bases; unmatched junction bases: 15. Germline V gene data show CDR1 as LGHNA and CDR2 as YSLEER. The CDR3 spells CASSQEARGPESYPYEQYF. Written as DNA, the CDR3 is TGCGCCAGCAGCCAAGAGGCCAGGGGGCCGGAATCATATCCCTACGAGCAGTACTTC.

The V gene is TRBV30, the J gene TRBJ1-1; the D gene is possibly TRBD1 (5 bases). There are 14 residues in the CDR3. The V end was cut by 2 bases, the J end by 1 base, with 11 bases between. Looked up from germline, CDR1 is GTSNPN and CDR2 is SVGIG (reference sequence). In DNA form, the CDR3 reads TGTGCCTGGAGTATAGGGACCGAGAACACTGAAGCTTTCTTT. Translating gives CAWSIGTENTEAFF. Complete variable domain (other parts from reference TRBV30 and TRBJ1-1): SQTIHQWPATLVQPVGSPLSLECTVEGTSNPNLYWYRQAAGRGLQLLFYSVGIGQISSEVPQNLSASRPQDRQFILSSKKLLLSDSGFYLCAWSIGTENTEAFFGQGTRLTVV.

The chain recombines TRBV13 with TRBJ1-1; D is ambiguous. The germline CDR1 and CDR2 sequences are PRHDT and FYEKMQ (reference sequence). Between the trimmed V and J ends, which lost 5 bases and 4 bases, there was a span of 14 bases. CDR3 size: 14 residues. DNA for the CDR3: TGTGCCAGCAGCGCCCCCTCCGGCGGCACTGAAGCTTTCTTT. Translating gives CASSAPSGGTEAFF.

This clone was found once. The rearrangement links TRBV4-1 to TRBJ2-7, with D perhaps TRBD1 or TRBD2 (6 bases each). The germline V gene encodes CDR1 MGHRA and CDR2 YSYEKL. The CDR3 sequence is 13 residues long. V dropped 1 base and J dropped 6 bases, with 10 bases sitting between them. The CDR3 DNA reads as TGCGCCAGCAGCCAAGGGGGGGCGGGCGAGCAGTACTTC. This gives the protein CASSQGGAGEQYF.

CDR3 protein: CASSQGGDGELFF. CDR3 coding DNA: TGTGCCAGCAGCCAGGGGGGGGACGGGGAGCTGTTTTTT. J is TRBJ2-2 and V is TRBV7-6; D could derive from TRBD1 or TRBD2 (7 bases each). The CDR3 contains 13 residues. Germline CDR1 SGHVS, CDR2 FNYEAQ. Between the trimmed V and J ends, which lost 5 bases and 7 bases, there was a span of 11 bases.

The V call is TRBV4-1, the J call TRBJ1-4; D ambiguous. This CDR3 comprises 14 residues. V was pared by 0 bases and J by 0 bases, with 2 bases between. The germline V gene has CDR1 MGHRA and CDR2 YSYEKL. CDR3 coding DNA: TGCGCCAGCAGCCAAGATACAACTAATGAAAAACTGTTTTTT. This encodes CASSQDTTNEKLFF.

This chain links TRBV27 with TRBJ2-3, with 7 bases fitting TRBD1. Trimming took 6 bases from V and 0 from J; bases not matched to a gene: 6. CDR3 length equals 15 residues. The germline V gene encodes CDR1 MNHEY and CDR2 SMNVEV (reference sequence). The CDR3 sequence: CASRTGTASTDTQYF. CDR3 bases: TGTGCCAGCAGAACCGGGACAGCAAGCACAGATACGCAGTATTTT.

J is TRBJ2-1 and V is TRBV27; 11 nucleotides align to TRBD2. Germline V gene lookup returns CDR1 MNHEY and CDR2 SMNVEV (reference sequence). There are 15 residues in the CDR3. The J segment lost 9 bases and the V segment lost 2 bases, leaving 6 bases of the junction unmatched. The CDR3 DNA reads TGTGCCAGCAGTTTAGGTAGCGGGAGGGCCGGTGAGCAGTTCTTC. It translates to CASSLGSGRAGEQFF.

The chain links TRBV27 to TRBJ2-3; D is ambiguous. The V and J ends lost 4 bases and 4 bases respectively, with 9 bases between them. Germline loops: CDR1 MNHEY, CDR2 SMNVEV (reference sequence). This CDR3 has 13 residues. The CDR3 sequence: CASSYSRADTQYF. The CDR3 bases are TGTGCCAGCAGTTACTCGAGAGCAGATACGCAGTATTTT.

The genes are TRBV14 and TRBJ2-7, with 7 nucleotides matching TRBD1. The J segment lost 2 bases and the V segment lost 4 bases, leaving 11 bases of the junction unmatched. Germline V CDR1 and CDR2: SGHDN, FVKESK. This CDR3 has 16 amino acids. Written as DNA, the CDR3 is TGTGCCAGCAGCCTCGTCCGAGGGGGCAAGACCTACGAGCAGTACTTC. This sequence encodes CASSLVRGGKTYEQYF.

V gene TRBV7-6 combines with J gene TRBJ2-3, with TRBD1 identical over 7 bases. J was trimmed by 6 bases and V by 1 base; bases with no gene match: 10. This CDR3 region has 16 residues. The germline V gene has CDR1 SGHVS and CDR2 FNYEAQ. The DNA of the CDR3 is TGTGCCAGCAGCTTAGTGACAGGGACAGCTCGGGATACGCAGTATTTT. This translates into CASSLVTGTARDTQYF. The full variable domain, with the rest looked up from reference TRBV7-6 and TRBJ2-3, is GAGVSQSPRYKVTKRGQDVALRCDPISGHVSLYWYRQALGQGPEFLTYFNYEAQQDKSGLPNDRFSAERPEGSISTLTIQRTEQRDSAMYRCASSLVTGTARDTQYFGPGTRLTVL.

The gene calls are TRBV27 and TRBJ2-4; TRBD1 matches at 9 bases. Germline assignment: CDR1 MNHEY and CDR2 SMNVEV (reference sequence). CDR3 length: 13 residues. V shed 6 bases, J shed 9 bases, and the junction held 6 bases outside the gene matches. CDR3: CASSMGQGTIQYF. CDR3 DNA: TGTGCCAGCAGCATGGGACAGGGTACCATTCAGTACTTC.

This clone was recorded once. At one end the junction does not follow the germline gene, possibly because of a read error. The gene calls are TRBV7-9 and TRBJ2-7; no clear D gene. Germline V CDR1 and CDR2: SEHNR, FQNEAQ (reference sequence). This CDR3 comprises 14 residues. CDR3 nucleotides: TGTGCCAGCACCTTAGGGTCTAGGGTATACGAGCAGTACTTC. This translates into CASTLGSRVYEQYF.

The V gene is TRBV28, the J gene TRBJ2-6, with TRBD1 matching 10 bases. The germline gives CDR1 MDHEN, CDR2 SYDVKM. The CDR3 covers 18 residues. V gave up 8 bases and J gave up 1 base; unmatched junction bases: 11. The CDR3 is CASALRDRGLSGANVLTF. The CDR3 DNA reads as TGTGCCAGCGCGCTCCGGGACAGGGGTTTATCTGGGGCCAACGTCCTGACTTTC.